Here is one TCR beta chain with its context. V was pared by 0 bases and J by 4 bases, with 5 bases between. Per germline, CDR1 SEHNR and CDR2 FQNEAQ (reference sequence). This CDR3 comprises 13 residues. TCRdb's copy holds only in-frame clones and misses some; the assay was immunoSEQ multiplex PCR. Of tens of thousands of clones in the sample, roughly nine tenths were seen once. The data were obtained in a study of OX40 agonist ivuxolimab in advanced cancers. Study in general: Participants, 82.7% male, averaged around 60 years of age, ranging from roughly 23 to 80. Partial responses, seen in three patients, involved one hepatocellular carcinoma and two cutaneous melanomas.

The receptor's source is an adult with an advanced solid tumor such as melanoma, head and neck, liver or kidney cancer. The chain has TRBV7-9 and TRBJ2-3; no clear D. The sequencing here drew on CD4+ or CD8+ T cells sorted from blood, taken in a trial of the OX40 agonist ivuxolimab. This CDR3 is CASSLAASDTQYF. In nucleotides, the CDR3 is TGTGCCAGCAGCTTAGCGGCATCAGATACGCAGTATTTT.